This is a list of T cell receptor beta chains from one sample in a study of blood T cell repertoires in COVID-19. Clones were read by immunoSEQ multiplex PCR, and TCRdb kept only the in-frame ones, dropping some. The data hold over 70,000 clones, with 88% observed a single time. The sample was peripheral blood. The receptors derive from a woman aged 80 or over with acute or convalescent COVID-19. Each CDR3 is given with its conserved first and last residue. Fields, in order: J gene, V gene, CDR3 protein.

J gene: TRBJ1-5; V gene: TRBV12-5; CDR3 protein: CASGLVKGGQPQHF
J gene: TRBJ1-5; V gene: TRBV5-4; CDR3 protein: CASSQGHTQPQHF
J gene: TRBJ1-1; V gene: TRBV14; CDR3 protein: CASSQGLTRTEAFF
J gene: TRBJ2-3; V gene: TRBV3-1/TRBV3-2; CDR3 protein: CASSSTGTSGSTDTQYF
J gene: TRBJ1-1; V gene: TRBV5-1; CDR3 protein: CASSLVQMNTEAFF
J gene: TRBJ2-7; V gene: TRBV18; CDR3 protein: CASSRDDRVSEQYF
J gene: TRBJ2-3; V gene: TRBV20-1; CDR3 protein: CSAERGDTQYF
J gene: TRBJ1-1; V gene: TRBV19; CDR3 protein: CASSIDRQGIEAFF
J gene: TRBJ2-1; V gene: TRBV6-4; CDR3 protein: CASSRDFLSEQFF
J gene: TRBJ1-4; V gene: TRBV5-1; CDR3 protein: CASRAVTNEKLFF
J gene: TRBJ2-1; V gene: TRBV27; CDR3 protein: CASSLSLGRGRISEQFF
J gene: TRBJ2-5; V gene: TRBV5-6; CDR3 protein: CASSSHYQTTYF
J gene: TRBJ1-6; V gene: TRBV19; CDR3 protein: CASSSLVNSPLHF
J gene: TRBJ1-1; V gene: TRBV5-1; CDR3 protein: CASKQQGWGNTEAFF
J gene: TRBJ2-7; V gene: TRBV5-1; CDR3 protein: CASSVKGAGVYEQYF
J gene: TRBJ2-5; V gene: TRBV9; CDR3 protein: CASSRGLAGRGETQYF
J gene: TRBJ2-5; V gene: TRBV5-1; CDR3 protein: CASSKGTGGGETQYF
J gene: TRBJ2-7; V gene: TRBV12-3/TRBV12-4; CDR3 protein: CASSRDSGGEQYF
J gene: TRBJ2-7; V gene: TRBV5-1; CDR3 protein: CASSLSWDSSPAYEQYF
J gene: TRBJ1-4; V gene: TRBV2; CDR3 protein: CASSAQQRTNEKLFF
J gene: TRBJ2-1; V gene: TRBV19; CDR3 protein: CASSGLAGGREQFF
J gene: TRBJ2-1; V gene: TRBV5-4; CDR3 protein: CASSPTGLPKDEQFF
J gene: TRBJ1-4; V gene: TRBV15; CDR3 protein: CATSSGRVYEEKLFF
J gene: TRBJ1-5; V gene: TRBV7-2; CDR3 protein: CASSRTGANQPQHF
J gene: TRBJ1-1; V gene: TRBV27; CDR3 protein: CASKNMDRGSTEAFF
J gene: TRBJ2-5; V gene: TRBV5-1; CDR3 protein: CASSLDSRQETQYF
J gene: TRBJ1-5; V gene: TRBV30; CDR3 protein: CAWSGQAISNQPQHF
J gene: TRBJ1-1; V gene: TRBV5-1; CDR3 protein: CASSSLGLTNTEAFF
J gene: TRBJ1-1; V gene: TRBV18; CDR3 protein: CASSPSPRQMNTEAFF
J gene: TRBJ1-1; V gene: TRBV10-3; CDR3 protein: CAISEGGTEAFF
J gene: TRBJ2-3; V gene: TRBV9; CDR3 protein: CASSVVERGTQYF